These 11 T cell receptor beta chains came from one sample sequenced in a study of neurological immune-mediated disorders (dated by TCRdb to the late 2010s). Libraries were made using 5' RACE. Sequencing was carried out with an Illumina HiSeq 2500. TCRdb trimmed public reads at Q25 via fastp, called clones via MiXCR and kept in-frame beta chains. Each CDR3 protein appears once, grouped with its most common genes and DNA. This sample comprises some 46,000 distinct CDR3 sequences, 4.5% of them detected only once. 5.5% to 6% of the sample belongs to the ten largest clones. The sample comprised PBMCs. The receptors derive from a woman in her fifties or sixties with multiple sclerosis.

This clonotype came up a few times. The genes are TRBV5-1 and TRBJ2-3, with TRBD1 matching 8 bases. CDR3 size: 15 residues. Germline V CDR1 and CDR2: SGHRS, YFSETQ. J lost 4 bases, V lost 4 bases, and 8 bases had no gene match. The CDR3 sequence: CASSTRTGFADTQYF. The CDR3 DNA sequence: TGCGCCAGCAGCACCCGGACAGGGTTTGCAGATACGCAGTATTTT.

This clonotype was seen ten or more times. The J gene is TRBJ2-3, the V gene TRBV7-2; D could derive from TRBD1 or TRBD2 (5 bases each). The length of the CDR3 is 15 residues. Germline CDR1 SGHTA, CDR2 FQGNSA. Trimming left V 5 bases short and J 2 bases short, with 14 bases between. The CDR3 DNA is TGTGCCAGCAGCCCCACGGGACGATCCACAGATACGCAGTATTTT. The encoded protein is CASSPTGRSTDTQYF.

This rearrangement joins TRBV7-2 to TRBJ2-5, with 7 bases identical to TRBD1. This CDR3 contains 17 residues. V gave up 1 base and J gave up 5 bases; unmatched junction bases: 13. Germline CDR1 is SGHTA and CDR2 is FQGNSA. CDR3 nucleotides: TGTGCCAGCAGCTTAGGGCAGGCAGGGGGTTTCTGGGAGACCCAGTACTTC. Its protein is CASSLGQAGGFWETQYF. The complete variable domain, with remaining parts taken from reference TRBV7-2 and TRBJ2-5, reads GAGVSQSPSNKVTEKGKDVELRCDPISGHTALYWYRQSLGQGLEFLIYFQGNSAPDKSGLPSDRFSAERTGGSVSTLTIQRTQQEDSAVYLCASSLGQAGGFWETQYFGPGTRLLVL.

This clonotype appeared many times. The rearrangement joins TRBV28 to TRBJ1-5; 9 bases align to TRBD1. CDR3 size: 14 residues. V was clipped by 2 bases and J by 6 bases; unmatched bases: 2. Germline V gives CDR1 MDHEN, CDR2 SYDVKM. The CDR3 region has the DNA TGTGCCAGCAGTTTAACAGGGGGCATTCAGCCCCAGCATTTT. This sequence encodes CASSLTGGIQPQHF.

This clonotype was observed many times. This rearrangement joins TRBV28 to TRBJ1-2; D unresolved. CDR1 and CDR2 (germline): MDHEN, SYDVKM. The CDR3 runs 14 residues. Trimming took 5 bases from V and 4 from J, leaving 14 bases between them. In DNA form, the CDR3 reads TGTGCCAGCAGTCCCAGGATACTAATCTATGGCTACACCTTC. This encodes CASSPRILIYGYTF.

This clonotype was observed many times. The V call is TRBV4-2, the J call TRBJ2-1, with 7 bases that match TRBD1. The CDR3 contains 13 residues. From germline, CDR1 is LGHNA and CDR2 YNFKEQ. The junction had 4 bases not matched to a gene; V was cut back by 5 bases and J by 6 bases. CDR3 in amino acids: CASSSDRFNEQFF. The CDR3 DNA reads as TGTGCCAGCAGCTCGGACAGGTTCAATGAGCAGTTCTTC.

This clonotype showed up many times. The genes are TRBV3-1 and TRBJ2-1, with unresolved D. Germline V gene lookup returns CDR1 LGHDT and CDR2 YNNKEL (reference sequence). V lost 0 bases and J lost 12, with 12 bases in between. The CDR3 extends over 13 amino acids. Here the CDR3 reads CASSQDRSLWQFF. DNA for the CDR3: TGTGCCAGCAGCCAAGATCGGTCACTCTGGCAGTTCTTC.

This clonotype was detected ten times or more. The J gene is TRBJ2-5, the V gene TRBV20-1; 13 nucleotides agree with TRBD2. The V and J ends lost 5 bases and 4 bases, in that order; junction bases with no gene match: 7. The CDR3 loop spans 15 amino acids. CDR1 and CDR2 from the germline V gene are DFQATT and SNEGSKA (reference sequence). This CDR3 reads CSAGRLAGGSETQYF. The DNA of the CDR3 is TGCAGTGCTGGTAGACTAGCGGGGGGATCAGAGACCCAGTACTTC.

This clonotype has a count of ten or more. This chain's CDR3 is CSASGTPSADTQYF. The CDR3 DNA follows: TGCAGTGCTTCCGGGACACCGAGCGCAGATACGCAGTATTTT. The chain carries TRBV20-1 and TRBJ2-3; D perhaps matches TRBD1 (6 bases). The CDR3 is made up of 14 amino acids. V lost 5 bases and J lost 4, with 16 bases in between. Germline values: CDR1 DFQATT, CDR2 SNEGSKA (reference sequence).

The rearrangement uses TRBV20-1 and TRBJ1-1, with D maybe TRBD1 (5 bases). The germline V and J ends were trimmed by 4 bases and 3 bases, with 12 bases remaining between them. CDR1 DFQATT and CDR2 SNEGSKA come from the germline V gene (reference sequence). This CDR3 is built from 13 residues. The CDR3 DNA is TGCAGTGCTAAGGGGAGGGTGTACACTGAAGCTTTCTTT. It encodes CSAKGRVYTEAFF.

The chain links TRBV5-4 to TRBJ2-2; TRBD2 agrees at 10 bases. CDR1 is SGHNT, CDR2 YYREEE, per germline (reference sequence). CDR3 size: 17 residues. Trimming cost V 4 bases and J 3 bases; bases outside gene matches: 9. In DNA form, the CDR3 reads TGTGCCAGCAGCAGTCCCTCTAGCGGGAGAGACACCGGGGAGCTGTTTTTT. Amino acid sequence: CASSSPSSGRDTGELFF.